A selection of T cell receptor beta chains follows, all from one sample in a study of shared clonotypes between healthy human individuals. Produced via immunoSEQ multiplex PCR; TCRdb's table is partial and in-frame only. The sample holds around 990,000 clones, around 77% seen once. The source material was memory CD4+ T cells from PBMCs. These TCRs come from a man between 18 and 35 years old in good health. Some clones in this sample may be carry-over from other donors' samples. The CDR3 runs from the conserved cysteine through the conserved F or W. Fields, in order: J gene, V gene, clone size, CDR3 protein. The size of a clone is reported for some rows only, either as once, few or many, or as a class for expanded clones.

TRBJ1-2 | TRBV30 | - | CAWSRRVSYGYTF
TRBJ1-1 | TRBV19 | - | CASSISGGGGEAFF
TRBJ1-4 | TRBV11-2 | - | CASRSGQGANEKLFF
TRBJ2-5 | TRBV27 | - | CASSLGGNVETQYF
TRBJ2-5 | TRBV18 | - | CASSPQVGARQQETQYF
TRBJ1-1 | TRBV4-2 | - | CASSQEWEIYTEAFF
TRBJ2-7 | TRBV15 | - | CATSRGDRGYEQYF
TRBJ1-2 | TRBV19 | - | CASSIRQAAGYTF
TRBJ2-4 | TRBV5-1 | - | CASSFSGVGNIQYF
TRBJ2-1 | TRBV7-3 | - | CASSLKPWASGSMLAYNEQFF
TRBJ2-2 | TRBV27 | - | CASTPDRTPNTGELFF
TRBJ1-5 | TRBV19 | - | CASSMDRGQPQHF
TRBJ1-4 | TRBV7-9 | - | CASSLFGIVGAEKLFF
TRBJ2-1 | TRBV7-3 | - | CASSYLAGLGHNEQFF
TRBJ1-3 | TRBV5-1 | - | CASSPGVLGNTIYF
TRBJ2-1 | TRBV11-2 | - | CASSLVPGTHKNEQFF
TRBJ2-5 | TRBV5-1 | - | CSSIGGERETQYF
TRBJ1-1 | TRBV5-1 | - | CASSLIQGAVNTEAFF
TRBJ2-1 | TRBV15 | - | CATSRETYEQFF
TRBJ1-2 | TRBV19 | few | CASSTPTGSSGYTF
TRBJ2-7 | TRBV29-1 | few | CSVVWTGSYEQYF
TRBJ1-1 | TRBV7-2 | - | CASSSQGAVTEAFF
TRBJ1-1 | TRBV10-3 | - | CAISALEGNTEAFF
TRBJ2-1 | TRBV5-1 | - | CASSLVVSYNEQFF
TRBJ1-3 | TRBV2 | - | CASTIRRAISGNTIYF
TRBJ2-3 | TRBV6-1 | few | CASSEETRWGTDTQYF
TRBJ2-5 | TRBV5-4 | many | CASSQEPQETQYF
TRBJ2-3 | TRBV19 | - | CASLGLAGADTQYF
TRBJ2-1 | TRBV7-2 | - | CASSLAGTGVDNEQFF
TRBJ2-7 | TRBV6-5 | - | CASSTRSGLTYEQYF
TRBJ2-7 | TRBV29-1 | few | CSVRGGSEQYF
TRBJ2-2 | TRBV9 | - | CASSRTGVDTGELFF
TRBJ2-5 | TRBV9 | - | CASSVAPGLAGETQYF
TRBJ2-7 | TRBV6-1 | - | CASSDPRASGSYEQYF
TRBJ2-3 | TRBV4-1 | - | CASSPQGAGGPDTQYF
TRBJ2-1 | TRBV7-7 | - | CASSLDTGVDEQFF
TRBJ1-1 | TRBV27 | - | CASRGRQEAFF
TRBJ2-7 | TRBV20-1 | - | CSVSNYEQYF
TRBJ2-6 | TRBV6-5 | - | CATRRGGSGANVLTF
TRBJ2-6 | TRBV5-1 | - | CASSLAGNSGANVLTF
TRBJ2-3 | TRBV7-2 | - | CASSFRTGTDTQYF
TRBJ1-3 | TRBV7-2 | few | CASSLGPLRGGRSGNTIYF
TRBJ1-4 | TRBV19 | - | CASVDRFNEKLFF
TRBJ2-7 | TRBV7-2 | - | CASSFDRTYEQYF
TRBJ2-7 | TRBV14 | - | CASSQQQGHEQYF
TRBJ2-3 | TRBV7-9 | - | CASSPAHSTDTQYF
TRBJ2-4 | TRBV28 | - | CASSLVGRAVAIQYF
TRBJ2-7 | TRBV6-1 | once | CATLKSGSYEQYF
TRBJ1-1 | TRBV28 | - | CASSRGWNTEAFF
TRBJ1-2 | TRBV6-5 | - | CASRTDRSYGYTF
TRBJ2-3 | TRBV28 | - | CASSFATSGSLF
TRBJ2-7 | TRBV11-3 | - | CASSLGGDAYEQYF